This T cell receptor (beta chain) was recorded in a study of T cells in Graves' hyperthyroidism and ophthalmopathy. The overall study: Peripheral blood samples were taken at initial diagnosis, prior to any treatment. Study-level findings and limits: Researchers found most expanded thyroid clonotypes above 0.001 in blood as well. Ophthalmopathy was model-predicted a median 6.5 months pre-onset.

The study excluded patients with uncontrolled infection, other autoimmune disease, pregnancy or lactation. CDR3 length equals 16 residues. Germline-derived CDR1 and CDR2 are SGHRS and YFSETQ. V was pared by 7 bases and J by 1 base, with 20 bases between. Amplification of TCR beta CDR3 regions used RNA as the template. The TCR CDR3 was amplified in a first-round RT-PCR using the HTBI primer set. TCRdb ran MiXCR on the multiplex PCR reads and lists one entry per CDR3 protein. Found here are under 350,000 distinct CDR3 sequences, about a sixth of them singletons; the top ten hold approximately 60%. About this clonotype: The antigen is undetermined.

The source is a woman aged 55-70 years with Graves' ophthalmopathy. This sequence joins TRBV5-1 and TRBJ1-2; tentatively, D is TRBD1 (5 bases). Sample: blood. The CDR3 here is CASGTAVAPYNYGYTF. Here the CDR3 DNA reads TGCGCCAGCGGGACCGCTGTCGCACCATATAACTATGGCTACACCTTC.